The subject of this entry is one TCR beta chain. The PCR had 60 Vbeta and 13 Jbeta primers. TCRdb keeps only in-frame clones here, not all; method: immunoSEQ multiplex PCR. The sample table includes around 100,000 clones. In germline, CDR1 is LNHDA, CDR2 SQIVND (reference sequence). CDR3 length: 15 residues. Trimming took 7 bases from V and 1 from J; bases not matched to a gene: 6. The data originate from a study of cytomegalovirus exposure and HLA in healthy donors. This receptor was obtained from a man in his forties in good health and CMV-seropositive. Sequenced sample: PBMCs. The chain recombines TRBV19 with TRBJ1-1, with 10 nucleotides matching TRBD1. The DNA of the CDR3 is TGTGCCAGTAAAGGACAGGGGGGCTCGAACACTGAAGCTTTCTTT. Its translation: CASKGQGGSNTEAFF.